This entry lists 29 T cell receptor beta chains sequenced from one sample in a study of T cells in localized non-small cell lung cancer. Only in-frame clones appear in the TCRdb table, and some are missing; sequencing was by immunoSEQ multiplex PCR. The table records under 65,000 clones, around 90% of them present only once. This specimen consisted of peripheral blood, obtained before any cancer treatment. Every receptor here comes from a man between 40 and 70 years old with stage I squamous cell lung carcinoma.

The chain couples TRBV7-3 to TRBJ2-7, with D possibly TRBD1 on 6 matching bases. This CDR3 contains 14 residues. The germline V gene has CDR1 SGHTA and CDR2 FQGTGA. V was pared by 3 bases and J by 2 bases, with 11 bases between. CDR3 loop: CASSFTGIPYEQYF. As DNA, the CDR3 is TGTGCCAGCAGCTTTACAGGGATCCCCTACGAGCAGTACTTC.

V gene TRBV18 combines with J gene TRBJ2-1; 8 bases match TRBD2. This CDR3 has 15 residues. With 5 bases clipped from V and 4 bases from J, the junction kept 7 bases outside the gene matches. Germline V gives CDR1 KGHSH, CDR2 LQKENI. In DNA, the CDR3 is TGTGCCAGCTCAGTCCTAGCGGGTGATTACAATGAGCAGTTCTTC. Translating gives CASSVLAGDYNEQFF. The whole variable domain, remainder taken from reference TRBV18 and TRBJ2-1, is NAGVMQNPRHLVRRRGQEARLRCSPMKGHSHVYWYRQLPEEGLKFMVYLQKENIIDESGMPKERFSAEFPKEGPSILRIQQVVRGDSAAYFCASSVLAGDYNEQFFGPGTRLTVL.

The CDR3 protein is CASSLGTTHNEQFF. In DNA form, the CDR3 reads TGTGCCAGCAGCTTAGGGACCACACACAATGAGCAGTTCTTC. This chain uses TRBV7-3 with TRBJ2-1; D may correspond to TRBD1 or TRBD2 (5 bases each). Germline V lookup: CDR1 SGHTA, CDR2 FQGTGA. The CDR3 runs to 14 residues. V was shortened by 2 bases and J by 5 bases, with 10 bases between the two germline ends. Full variable domain (outside the CDR3, taken from reference TRBV7-3 and TRBJ2-1): GAGVSQTPSNKVTEKGKYVELRCDPISGHTALYWYRQSLGQGPEFLIYFQGTGAADDSGLPNDRFFAVRPEGSVSTLKIQRTERGDSAVYLCASSLGTTHNEQFFGPGTRLTVL.

The V call is TRBV18, the J call TRBJ2-1, with 9 bases matching TRBD2. J lost 2 bases, V lost 4 bases, and 9 bases had no gene match. The germline V gene encodes CDR1 KGHSH and CDR2 LQKENI. This CDR3 contains 17 residues. As DNA, the CDR3 is TGTGCCAGCTCACGGGCTAGCGGGGTTATTACCTACAATGAGCAGTTCTTC. Protein sequence: CASSRASGVITYNEQFF.

V and J are TRBV9 and TRBJ2-1; no clear D gene. The CDR3 runs 16 residues. V lost 0 bases to trimming and J lost 0 bases, with 10 bases between them. Germline V gene lookup returns CDR1 SGDLS and CDR2 YYNGEE. DNA of the CDR3: TGTGCCAGCAGCGTAGGGGTTTTAAGCTCCTACAATGAGCAGTTCTTC. As protein: CASSVGVLSSYNEQFF.

This clone is a singleton in its sample. This CDR3 is CASSTSLAGEQFF. The CDR3, as DNA: TGTGCCAGCAGCACGTCACTAGCAGGTGAGCAGTTCTTC. The rearrangement links TRBV5-4 to TRBJ2-1, with D maybe TRBD2 (6 bases). V lost 4 bases, J lost 9 bases, and 14 bases lay in between. The CDR3 covers 13 residues. CDR1 SGHNT and CDR2 YYREEE come from the germline V gene (reference sequence).

The chain employs TRBV11-2 and TRBJ2-4; tentative D call: TRBD2 (6 bases). Trimming took 1 base from V and 5 from J, leaving 12 bases between them. Germline V lookup: CDR1 SGHAT, CDR2 FQNNGV. The CDR3 totals 15 residues. In DNA, the CDR3 is TGTGCCAGCAGCTTAGCGTATACGGGAGAAAACATTCAGTACTTC. Translated: CASSLAYTGENIQYF.

This chain links TRBV7-2 with TRBJ1-2; a weak D match, TRBD1 (6 bases). Germline assignment: CDR1 SGHTA and CDR2 FQGNSA. This CDR3 has 14 residues. V lost 4 bases and J 4 bases, leaving 13 bases between the germline ends. CDR3 protein: CASSSVSDSYGYTF. For the CDR3, the DNA is TGTGCCAGCAGCTCGGTCTCGGACAGCTATGGCTACACCTTC.

V gene TRBV7-9 combines with J gene TRBJ1-1; D is ambiguous. This CDR3 is 12 amino acids long. Germline V CDR1 and CDR2: SEHNR, FQNEAQ (reference sequence). V was shortened by 3 bases and J by 8 bases, with 10 bases between the two germline ends. CDR3 nucleotides: TGTGCCAGCAGCTTGGTAATTGGGGAAGCTTTCTTT. It yields the protein CASSLVIGEAFF.

The J gene is TRBJ2-7, the V gene TRBV5-6; TRBD1 agrees at 7 bases. The CDR3 is made up of 14 amino acids. With V trimmed by 1 base and J by 3 bases, 4 bases remained unmatched. The germline gives CDR1 SGHDT, CDR2 YYEEEE. CDR3 sequence reads: CASSLPGQNYEQYF. The CDR3 DNA is TGTGCCAGCAGCTTGCCGGGACAGAACTACGAGCAGTACTTC.

This chain uses TRBV4-1 with TRBJ2-2; 8 positions match TRBD1. J lost 6 bases, V lost 1 base, and 1 base had no gene match. The length of the CDR3 is 14 residues. In germline, CDR1 is MGHRA, CDR2 YSYEKL. The CDR3 is CASSQGTGSGELFF. As DNA, the CDR3 is TGCGCCAGCAGCCAAGGGACAGGGTCCGGGGAGCTGTTTTTT.

The CDR3 spells CAWSRQSDTQYF. The CDR3 nucleotides are TGTGCCTGGAGTAGGCAATCAGATACGCAGTATTTT. The chain has TRBV30 and TRBJ2-3, with D uncertain. CDR3 length: 12 residues. CDR1 is GTSNPN, CDR2 SVGIG, per germline (reference sequence). Between the trimmed V and J ends, which lost 2 bases and 4 bases, there was a span of 7 bases. Looking up the rest from reference TRBV30 and TRBJ2-3 gives the full variable domain: SQTIHQWPATLVQPVGSPLSLECTVEGTSNPNLYWYRQAAGRGLQLLFYSVGIGQISSEVPQNLSASRPQDRQFILSSKKLLLSDSGFYLCAWSRQSDTQYFGPGTRLTVL.

The genes are TRBV28 and TRBJ2-7; 7 nucleotides match TRBD1. CDR1 and CDR2 (germline): MDHEN, SYDVKM. The CDR3 runs 15 residues. Trimming took 5 bases from V and 2 from J; bases not matched to a gene: 9. The CDR3 here is CASSRGQPVTYEQYF. CDR3 sequence (DNA): TGTGCCAGCAGTCGGGGACAGCCGGTTACCTACGAGCAGTACTTC.

By share, this clone counts as medium-sized (0.01 to 0.1%). This rearrangement joins TRBV5-1 to TRBJ1-2; TRBD1 aligns across 7 bases. This CDR3 spans 14 amino acids. Germline V gives CDR1 SGHRS, CDR2 YFSETQ. J was trimmed by 7 bases and V by 2 bases; bases with no gene match: 8. CDR3 residues: CASSLQGRVGGYTF. In DNA form, the CDR3 reads TGCGCCAGCAGCTTACAGGGGCGCGTTGGTGGCTACACCTTC.

This chain links TRBV7-9 with TRBJ2-1; the match to TRBD1 covers 7 bases. Germline CDR1 is SEHNR and CDR2 is FQNEAQ (reference sequence). This CDR3 region has 16 residues. Trimming took 3 bases from V and 8 from J; bases not matched to a gene: 13. This CDR3 reads CASSFTGQIIEDEQFF. The CDR3 bases are TGTGCCAGCAGCTTCACGGGACAGATTATTGAGGATGAGCAGTTCTTC.

The chain links TRBV28 to TRBJ1-4, with D maybe TRBD1 (6 bases). Germline V CDR1 and CDR2: MDHEN, SYDVKM. Trimming took 3 bases from V and 8 from J, leaving 16 bases between them. The CDR3 totals 15 residues. CDR3 DNA sequence: TGTGCCAGCAGTTTTGTCACAGGGTCGCGCGAAAAACTGTTTTTT. Residues: CASSFVTGSREKLFF.

The chain combines TRBV7-2 with TRBJ2-2, with D unresolved. The length of the CDR3 is 15 residues. Germline CDR1 SGHTA, CDR2 FQGNSA. V was shortened by 2 bases and J by 5 bases, with 12 bases between the two germline ends. CDR3 amino acids: CASSLSSRATGELFF. The CDR3 coding sequence is TGTGCCAGCAGCTTATCCTCCCGGGCTACCGGGGAGCTGTTTTTT.

V is TRBV7-3 and J is TRBJ1-2, with D tentatively TRBD1 (6 bases). The CDR3 totals 14 residues. Germline CDR1 and CDR2: SGHTA and FQGTGA. With 0 bases removed from V and 4 bases from J, the gap between germline ends came to 9 bases. The chain's CDR3 is CASSLTVDSYGYTF. The CDR3 DNA is TGTGCCAGCAGCTTAACGGTGGACAGCTATGGCTACACCTTC.

The chain is built from TRBV27 and TRBJ2-3, with D perhaps matching TRBD2 (7 bases). Trimming took off 6 bases at V and 5 bases at J, with 18 bases between the two ends. Per germline, CDR1 MNHEY and CDR2 SMNVEV (reference sequence). This CDR3 has 15 residues. The CDR3 region has the DNA TGTGCCAGCAGCCTAATAGGGGGGAGGGGAGATACGCAGTATTTT. Its protein is CASSLIGGRGDTQYF.

In nucleotides, the CDR3 is TGTGCCAGCAGCTTGGCCAATACGGACAGAGGCTACGAGCAGTACTTC. Protein product: CASSLANTDRGYEQYF. This chain joins TRBV5-5 and TRBJ2-7, with D possibly matching TRBD1 (6 bases). In germline, CDR1 is SGHKS, CDR2 YYEKEE (reference sequence). V shed 0 bases and J shed 3 bases, with 16 bases lying between them. The CDR3 consists of 16 residues.

The chain employs TRBV6-5 and TRBJ1-6, with no clear D. In germline, CDR1 is MNHEY, CDR2 SVGAGI. The V and J ends lost 4 bases and 8 bases respectively, with 15 bases between them. This CDR3 is 15 amino acids long. Here the CDR3 DNA reads TGTGCCAGCAGTTCAGACCCGTTGGGCGATTCACCCCTCCACTTT. This gives the protein CASSSDPLGDSPLHF.

The chain combines TRBV7-9 with TRBJ2-7, with 11 bases fitting TRBD2. The length of the CDR3 is 17 residues. Germline trimming cut 5 bases from V and 4 bases from J; bases unmatched to any gene: 13. Germline V gives CDR1 SEHNR, CDR2 FQNEAQ (reference sequence). The CDR3 DNA sequence: TGTGCCAGCAGCCCCCCTCAACGGGCTAGCGGGAGGTACGAGCAGTACTTC. Protein: CASSPPQRASGRYEQYF.

This sequence joins TRBV30 and TRBJ2-7; D is possibly TRBD1 or TRBD2 (5 bases each). The V gene's germline CDR1 is GTSNPN and CDR2 SVGIG (reference sequence). This CDR3 has 15 amino acids. V lost 1 base and J lost 3, with 16 bases in between. The CDR3 DNA reads TGTGCCTGGAGTGGGGGCACAAGGGACCTCTACGAGCAGTACTTC. Translated, it gives CAWSGGTRDLYEQYF.

This clone was seen a single time. V and J are TRBV5-6 and TRBJ2-1; D is undetermined. Per the germline V gene, CDR1 is SGHDT and CDR2 is YYEEEE. The germline V and J ends were trimmed by 2 bases and 8 bases, with 8 bases remaining between them. This CDR3 is built from 12 residues. This CDR3 reads CASSFERHEQFF. The DNA of the CDR3 is TGTGCCAGCAGCTTCGAACGGCATGAGCAGTTCTTC.

The chain joins TRBV29-1 to TRBJ2-7; perhaps TRBD1 as D (6 bases). CDR3 size: 14 residues. V lost 7 bases and J 1 base, leaving 17 bases between the germline ends. Germline V gene sequence: CDR1 SQVTM, CDR2 ANQGSEA. CDR3 amino acids: CSAEIQGISYEQYF. Written as DNA, the CDR3 is TGCAGCGCCGAAATCCAGGGGATTTCCTACGAGCAGTACTTC.

This rearrangement joins TRBV28 to TRBJ1-2; D remains unclear. The V gene's germline CDR1 is MDHEN and CDR2 SYDVKM. The CDR3 extends over 15 amino acids. V gave up 4 bases and J gave up 0 bases, with 12 bases separating them. The CDR3 DNA is TGTGCCAGCAGTTCAGGATGGCCAACTAACTATGGCTACACCTTC. It codes for CASSSGWPTNYGYTF.

The V gene is TRBV7-2, the J gene TRBJ2-5, with 8 bases lining up with TRBD1. This CDR3 spans 16 amino acids. The germline CDR1 and CDR2 sequences are SGHTA and FQGNSA. V was pared by 0 bases and J by 5 bases, with 8 bases of the junction left unmatched. The CDR3 here is CASSLAPTGGWETQYF. The CDR3 DNA reads as TGTGCCAGCAGCTTAGCGCCAACAGGGGGGTGGGAGACCCAGTACTTC.

The genes are TRBV10-2 and TRBJ2-7; 7 bases align to TRBD2. The CDR3 loop spans 16 amino acids. The germline gives CDR1 WSHSY, CDR2 SAAADI. V lost 1 base and J lost 7; bases outside the gene matches: 13. The DNA for the CDR3 is TGCGCCAGCAGTGAGTTTAAGACTAGCTCAAGGTGGGAGCAGTACTTC. Translating gives CASSEFKTSSRWEQYF.

V and J are TRBV19 and TRBJ2-3; 10 nucleotides match TRBD1. After removal of 6 bases from V and 1 base from J, the junction contained 7 bases not matched to a gene. This CDR3 has 16 residues. Germline V gene lookup returns CDR1 LNHDA and CDR2 SQIVND (reference sequence). In DNA form, the CDR3 reads TGTGCCAGTAGCCGACGGACAGGGGGAGGCACAGATACGCAGTATTTT. Translating gives CASSRRTGGGTDTQYF. Full variable domain (rest looked up from reference TRBV19 and TRBJ2-3): DGGITQSPKYLFRKEGQNVTLSCEQNLNHDAMYWYRQDPGQGLRLIYYSQIVNDFQKGDIAEGYSVSREKKESFPLTVTSAQKNPTAFYLCASSRRTGGGTDTQYFGPGTRLTVL.